Included here is one TCR beta chain sequence, with context. Trimming took 7 bases from V and 2 from J; bases not matched to a gene: 8. Germline values: CDR1 MNHEY, CDR2 SVGAGI. The CDR3 totals 15 residues. As processed by the authors: The authors estimated nucleated cell counts from reference gene primer amplification. The assay was immunoSEQ multiplex PCR, and TCRdb's table has in-frame clones only and misses some. The DNA was the basis for D and trimming; V, J and clone size are from that table. The repertoire holds about 220,000 clones, with around 80% as singletons. This sample is drawn from a study of blood T cell repertoires in COVID-19. Study as a whole: Samples came from the United States, Italy and Spain, spanning acute and convalescent COVID-19. From T cells, B-cell-depleted T cells, or PBMCs came the material, which was cDNA or gDNA.

The sequence derives from a middle-aged man who had recovered from COVID-19. The source material was peripheral blood. The V and J genes are TRBV6-5 and TRBJ1-3, with TRBD1 matching 7 bases. This CDR3 reads CASIVGRGTGNTIYF. The CDR3 DNA reads as TGTGCCAGCATCGTGGGCAGGGGGACTGGAAACACCATATATTTT.